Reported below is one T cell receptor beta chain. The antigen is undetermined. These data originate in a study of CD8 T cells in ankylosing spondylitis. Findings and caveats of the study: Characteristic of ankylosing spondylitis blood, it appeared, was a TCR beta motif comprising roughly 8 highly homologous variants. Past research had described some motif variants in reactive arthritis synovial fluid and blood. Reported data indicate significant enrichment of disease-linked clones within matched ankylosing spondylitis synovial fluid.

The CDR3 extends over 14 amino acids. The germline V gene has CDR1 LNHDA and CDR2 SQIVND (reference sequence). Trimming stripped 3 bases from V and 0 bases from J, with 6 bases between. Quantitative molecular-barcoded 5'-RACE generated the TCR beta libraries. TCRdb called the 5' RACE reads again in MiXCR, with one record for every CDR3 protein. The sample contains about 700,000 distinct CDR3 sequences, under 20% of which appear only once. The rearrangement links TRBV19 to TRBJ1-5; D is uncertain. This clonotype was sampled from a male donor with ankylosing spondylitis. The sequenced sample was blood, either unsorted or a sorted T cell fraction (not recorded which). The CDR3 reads CASSIPYSNQPQHF. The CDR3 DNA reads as TGTGCCAGTAGTATTCCCTATAGCAATCAGCCCCAGCATTTT.